The 9 T cell receptor beta chains reported below all come from one sample, sequenced in a study of blood T cell repertoires in COVID-19. Data came from immunoSEQ multiplex PCR; TCRdb stores just in-frame clones and leaves some out. The data contain about 250,000 clones, around four fifths of them seen just once; the ten biggest clones take up roughly 6.4%. Source material: peripheral blood. The receptors come from a woman in her sixties or seventies with active or convalescent COVID-19.

The chain employs TRBV30 and TRBJ2-2, with D unresolved. The CDR3 covers 13 residues. The V gene lost 3 bases and the J gene lost 7 bases, with 12 bases spanning the gap. CDR1 GTSNPN and CDR2 SVGIG come from the germline V gene (reference sequence). CDR3 loop: CAWRVNSGGELFF. CDR3 in DNA: TGTGCCTGGAGAGTAAACTCGGGCGGGGAGCTGTTTTTT.

The rearrangement uses TRBV7-9 and TRBJ2-7, with a possible D match to TRBD1 (6 bases). The CDR3 is 19 amino acids. Germline V gene data show CDR1 as SEHNR and CDR2 as FQNEAQ (reference sequence). V lost 7 bases to trimming and J lost 2 bases, with 30 bases between them. CDR3 bases: TGTGCCAGCACCCGAGCTTTCCACGGACAGACCAATACCACCTACGAGCAGTACTTC. Its protein product is CASTRAFHGQTNTTYEQYF.

The chain couples TRBV6-5 to TRBJ1-6, with no clear D. CDR3 length: 13 residues. V was clipped by 5 bases and J by 14 bases, with 16 bases between them. Germline V lookup: CDR1 MNHEY, CDR2 SVGAGI. The CDR3 protein is CASSQIGWAALHF. CDR3 coding DNA: TGTGCCAGCAGTCAAATCGGTTGGGCCGCCCTCCACTTT.

The V and J genes are TRBV5-1 and TRBJ2-5; perhaps TRBD2 as D (5 bases). V was cut by 3 bases and J by 5 bases, with 14 bases left in between. This CDR3 spans 14 amino acids. Per the germline V gene, CDR1 is SGHRS and CDR2 is YFSETQ. The CDR3 loop reads CASSSRVGGETQYF. CDR3 nucleotide sequence: TGCGCCAGCAGCTCGAGAGTAGGCGGGGAGACCCAGTACTTC.

This clone was found a few times. The chain has TRBV19 and TRBJ2-2; TRBD2 agrees at 7 bases. Losses at the gene ends were 3 bases for V and 1 base for J; bases not matched to a gene: 8. Looked up from germline, CDR1 is LNHDA and CDR2 is SQIVND (reference sequence). The CDR3 covers 17 residues. The CDR3 nucleotides are TGTGCCAGTAGTATTTCCCCGACTAGCTTGAACACCGGGGAGCTGTTTTTT. This codes for CASSISPTSLNTGELFF.

V gene TRBV4-2 combines with J gene TRBJ2-3; the match to TRBD2 covers 11 bases. The CDR3 has 16 residues. V gave up 2 bases and J gave up 2 bases; unmatched junction bases: 3. From germline, CDR1 is LGHNA and CDR2 YNFKEQ. The CDR3 DNA reads as TGTGCCAGCAGCCAAACGGGACTAGCGGACACAGATACGCAGTATTTT. Its protein product is CASSQTGLADTDTQYF.

The chain is built from TRBV18 and TRBJ1-5; D call uncertain. In germline, CDR1 is KGHSH, CDR2 LQKENI. CDR3 size: 14 residues. The ends were cut back, 0 bases at V and 7 bases at J, with 10 bases in the middle. The CDR3 protein is CASSPPIAGQPQHF. The CDR3 DNA follows: TGTGCCAGCTCACCACCGATTGCGGGGCAGCCCCAGCATTTT.

Only one count was recorded for this clone. The chain links TRBV29-1 to TRBJ1-4, with D maybe TRBD1 (5 bases). The germline V and J ends were trimmed by 7 bases and 7 bases, with 10 bases remaining between them. CDR1 is SQVTM, CDR2 ANQGSEA, per germline. The CDR3 sequence is 11 residues long. CDR3 bases: TGCAGCGGGGGGGTCGGTGAAAAACTGTTTTTT. It is translated as CSGGVGEKLFF.

CDR3 sequence reads: CASSYGTPGQPQHF. The CDR3 nucleotides read TGTGCCAGTAGCTACGGGACTCCCGGGCAGCCCCAGCATTTT. The chain has TRBV19 and TRBJ1-5; a possible D gene is TRBD1 (5 bases). The CDR3 extends over 14 amino acids. CDR1 is LNHDA, CDR2 SQIVND, per germline (reference sequence). V lost 6 bases to trimming and J lost 7 bases, with 16 bases between them. The complete variable domain, with remaining parts taken from reference TRBV19 and TRBJ1-5, reads DGGITQSPKYLFRKEGQNVTLSCEQNLNHDAMYWYRQDPGQGLRLIYYSQIVNDFQKGDIAEGYSVSREKKESFPLTVTSAQKNPTAFYLCASSYGTPGQPQHFGDGTRLSIL.